The 20 T cell receptor beta chains below all came from one sample that was sequenced in a study of PD-L1 blockade in urothelial cancer. Assay: immunoSEQ multiplex PCR; the TCRdb copy retains only in-frame clones and omits some. Of about 100,000 clones listed, approximately 90% were seen once; the top ten hold 0.92%. The source material was PBMCs, sampled around atezolizumab (anti-PD-L1) treatment. All receptors derive from a woman older than 75 with urothelial cancer.

The chain combines TRBV11-2 with TRBJ2-7, with D possibly matching TRBD2 (5 bases). The CDR3 runs to 15 residues. The V end lost 0 bases, the J end lost 3 bases, and 12 bases lay between the germline ends. Germline V gene sequence: CDR1 SGHAT, CDR2 FQNNGV. This chain's CDR3 is CASSLERATVYEQYF. The CDR3 nucleotides are TGTGCCAGCAGCTTAGAGCGGGCCACCGTCTACGAGCAGTACTTC.

V gene TRBV29-1 combines with J gene TRBJ1-1; D unresolved. The V end lost 7 bases, the J end lost 4 bases, and 10 bases lay between the germline ends. This CDR3 spans 11 amino acids. The germline V gene encodes CDR1 SQVTM and CDR2 ANQGSEA. The CDR3 loop reads CSATTVTEAFF. CDR3 DNA sequence: TGCAGCGCCACAACCGTCACTGAAGCTTTCTTT.

The chain uses TRBV28 and TRBJ2-4; D perhaps matches TRBD2 (6 bases). Germline-derived CDR1 and CDR2 are MDHEN and SYDVKM. V lost 1 base and J 6 bases, leaving 16 bases between the germline ends. CDR3 length equals 16 residues. CDR3 in amino acids: CASSLSNGMGGNIQYF. CDR3 DNA: TGTGCCAGCAGTTTATCGAACGGAATGGGAGGAAACATTCAGTACTTC.

The chain joins TRBV6-1 to TRBJ2-1, with TRBD2 matching over 9 bases. Germline CDR1 MNHNS, CDR2 SASEGT. This CDR3 has 16 residues. Trimming removed 0 bases from V and 7 bases from J; junction bases left unmatched: 7. CDR3 sequence reads: CASSEAEREVGNEQFF. In DNA form, the CDR3 reads TGTGCCAGCAGTGAAGCGGAGCGGGAGGTGGGGAATGAGCAGTTCTTC.

The chain is built from TRBV28 and TRBJ1-2; 8 bases align to TRBD1. This CDR3 has 16 residues. The V gene's germline CDR1 is MDHEN and CDR2 SYDVKM. J lost 2 bases, V lost 2 bases, and 7 bases had no gene match. CDR3: CASSLGGTGVNYGYTF. CDR3 sequence (DNA): TGTGCCAGCAGTTTAGGCGGGACAGGAGTAAACTATGGCTACACCTTC.

The CDR3 here is CASLRQGGLRHEQYF. The CDR3 region has the DNA TGTGCCAGCCTCCGTCAGGGAGGGTTACGCCACGAGCAGTACTTC. This sequence joins TRBV5-4 and TRBJ2-7, with TRBD2 identical over 7 bases. In germline, CDR1 is SGHNT, CDR2 YYREEE (reference sequence). With V trimmed by 7 bases and J by 5 bases, 15 bases remained unmatched. The CDR3 is made up of 15 amino acids. Combining the CDR3 with reference TRBV5-4 and TRBJ2-7 gives the whole variable domain ETGVTQSPTHLIKTRGQQVTLRCSSQSGHNTVSWYQQALGQGPQFIFQYYREEENGRGNFPPRFSGLQFPNYSSELNVNALELDDSALYLCASLRQGGLRHEQYFGPGTRLTVT.

V and J are TRBV19 and TRBJ1-1; TRBD1 might be the D (5 bases). Germline V CDR1 and CDR2: LNHDA, SQIVND (reference sequence). The CDR3 runs 14 residues. The V end was cut by 3 bases, the J end by 2 bases, with 10 bases between. The CDR3, as DNA: TGTGCCAGTAGTATGCGGGGCCGAAACACTGAAGCTTTCTTT. It is translated as CASSMRGRNTEAFF.

This rearrangement joins TRBV5-6 to TRBJ2-7, with TRBD2 identical over 10 bases. Trimming at V came to 0 bases and at J to 7 bases, leaving 7 bases not matched to a gene. The germline V gene has CDR1 SGHDT and CDR2 YYEEEE. This CDR3 is 15 amino acids long. The CDR3 DNA sequence: TGTGCCAGCAGCTTGGCTCCCGCTAGCGGGAGAGAGCAGTACTTC. It translates to CASSLAPASGREQYF.

This rearrangement joins TRBV5-1 to TRBJ1-2; TRBD1 matches at 8 bases. From germline, CDR1 is SGHRS and CDR2 YFSETQ. This CDR3 has 17 residues. V lost 3 bases, J lost 0 bases, and 10 bases stayed unmatched. CDR3 residues: CASSSSSTGVANYGYTF. Here the CDR3 DNA reads TGCGCCAGCAGCTCGTCCTCGACAGGGGTAGCTAACTATGGCTACACCTTC.

This clone has only one observation. The chain couples TRBV29-1 to TRBJ1-1; D possibly corresponds to TRBD1 (6 bases). Trimming pared 5 bases from V and 5 bases from J, leaving 15 bases between. CDR1 is SQVTM, CDR2 ANQGSEA, per germline. This CDR3 comprises 13 residues. CDR3 in amino acids: CSVSQGLRTEAFF. CDR3 in DNA: TGCAGCGTTTCACAGGGTTTAAGGACTGAAGCTTTCTTT.

The chain carries TRBV10-1 and TRBJ1-1; possibly TRBD1 for D (6 bases). The germline gives CDR1 WNHNN, CDR2 SYGVQD (reference sequence). The CDR3 spans 15 residues. The germline V and J ends were trimmed by 6 bases and 5 bases, with 19 bases remaining between them. CDR3 in amino acids: CASRQNQGLWTEAFF. The DNA for the CDR3 is TGCGCCAGCAGGCAAAACCAGGGGCTGTGGACTGAAGCTTTCTTT.

The chain is built from TRBV7-6 and TRBJ2-2, with 8 bases fitting TRBD2. V dropped 8 bases and J dropped 7; count of bases not matched to a gene: 15. CDR3 length equals 16 residues. Germline loops: CDR1 SGHVS, CDR2 FNYEAQ. The CDR3 DNA sequence: TGTGCCAGCGCACCAATAAGCAGCGGGAGTGGCGGGGAGCTGTTTTTT. It translates to CASAPISSGSGGELFF.

V gene TRBV2 combines with J gene TRBJ1-1; 8 bases line up with TRBD1. The ends lost 4 bases at V and 4 bases at J; junction bases unmatched: 8. Germline V lookup: CDR1 SNHLY, CDR2 FYNNEI. CDR3 length equals 15 residues. The CDR3 DNA follows: TGTGCCAGCAGTGCACAGGGGGGGGTGGGCACTGAAGCTTTCTTT. It translates to CASSAQGGVGTEAFF.

This chain uses TRBV19 with TRBJ1-2; D is unresolved. Germline lookup yields CDR1 LNHDA and CDR2 SQIVND (reference sequence). Trimming removed 3 bases from V and 0 bases from J, with 8 bases in between. This CDR3 has 14 residues. The CDR3 reads CASSMATPNYGYTF. The CDR3 nucleotides read TGTGCCAGTAGTATGGCGACTCCTAACTATGGCTACACCTTC.

The V and J genes are TRBV7-2 and TRBJ2-7; the D is unclear. Trimming removed 2 bases at V and 2 bases at J, with 10 bases between. CDR3 length equals 14 residues. CDR1 SGHTA and CDR2 FQGNSA come from the germline V gene. The CDR3 spells CASSLSRSTYEQYF. DNA of the CDR3: TGTGCCAGCAGCTTATCTAGATCAACCTACGAGCAGTACTTC.

This chain joins TRBV27 and TRBJ2-2; 13 bases line up with TRBD2. J gave up 6 bases and V 4 bases, and 5 bases lay outside the gene matches. The germline V gene has CDR1 MNHEY and CDR2 SMNVEV (reference sequence). This CDR3 has 16 residues. CDR3 bases: TGTGCCAGCAGTTCCCGGACTAGCGGGAGTTCCGGGGAGCTGTTTTTT. Translation gives CASSSRTSGSSGELFF.

This chain uses TRBV19 with TRBJ2-7, with 7 bases lining up with TRBD1. CDR1 is LNHDA and CDR2 is SQIVND in the germline V gene (reference sequence). The V and J ends lost 6 bases and 3 bases, in that order; junction bases with no gene match: 5. The CDR3 is 13 residues long. The CDR3 is CASSPTGVYEQYF. The CDR3 nucleotides read TGTGCCAGTAGCCCCACAGGGGTCTACGAGCAGTACTTC.

The chain links TRBV4-2 to TRBJ1-1; D is unresolved. The V end lost 0 bases, the J end lost 12 bases, and 17 bases lay between the germline ends. The CDR3 covers 14 residues. Germline V gene data show CDR1 as LGHNA and CDR2 as YNFKEQ. CDR3 sequence reads: CASSQELEKQRSFF. DNA of the CDR3: TGTGCCAGCAGCCAAGAATTAGAGAAGCAGAGGTCTTTCTTT.

The chain combines TRBV25-1 with TRBJ2-7; TRBD2 aligns across 9 bases. CDR3 length equals 17 residues. After removal of 0 bases from V and 0 bases from J, the junction contained 6 bases not matched to a gene. Germline V gene lookup returns CDR1 MGHDK and CDR2 SYGVNS. The CDR3 sequence is CASSEYRGSGSSYEQYF. CDR3 bases: TGTGCCAGCAGTGAATATAGAGGTAGCGGGAGCTCCTACGAGCAGTACTTC.

The V gene is TRBV29-1, the J gene TRBJ2-3, with 7 bases fitting TRBD1. With V trimmed by 6 bases and J by 8 bases, 8 bases remained unmatched. The CDR3 length is 12 residues. Germline lookup yields CDR1 SQVTM and CDR2 ANQGSEA. The CDR3: CSVRQGPGTQYF. In DNA, the CDR3 is TGCAGCGTCAGACAGGGTCCGGGTACGCAGTATTTT.